The TCR beta chain described here comes from a study of Graves' ophthalmopathy and Graves' hyperthyroidism. This clonotype was observed at least ten times. At one end the junction does not follow the germline gene, possibly because of a read error. The TCR beta CDR3 regions underwent amplification from RNA transcripts. The workflow started with a first-round RT-PCR run with HTBI primers and then moved on to a second-round multiplex PCR. TCRdb called the multiplex PCR reads again in MiXCR, with one record for every CDR3 protein. This table holds 400,000 to 500,000 distinct CDR3 sequences, about 21% found once. The CDR3 is 14 amino acids. Germline loops: CDR1 DFQATT, CDR2 SNEGSKA (reference sequence).

The sequenced sample was peripheral blood. This sequence joins TRBV20-1 and TRBJ1-1, with 8 bases fitting TRBD1. This TCR derives from a woman aged 18-29 years with stable Graves' hyperthyroidism. The CDR3 nucleotides read TGCAGTGCAAGAGGGCAGGGGGCGGCCACTGAAGCTTTCTTT. This gives the protein CSARGQGAATEAFF.